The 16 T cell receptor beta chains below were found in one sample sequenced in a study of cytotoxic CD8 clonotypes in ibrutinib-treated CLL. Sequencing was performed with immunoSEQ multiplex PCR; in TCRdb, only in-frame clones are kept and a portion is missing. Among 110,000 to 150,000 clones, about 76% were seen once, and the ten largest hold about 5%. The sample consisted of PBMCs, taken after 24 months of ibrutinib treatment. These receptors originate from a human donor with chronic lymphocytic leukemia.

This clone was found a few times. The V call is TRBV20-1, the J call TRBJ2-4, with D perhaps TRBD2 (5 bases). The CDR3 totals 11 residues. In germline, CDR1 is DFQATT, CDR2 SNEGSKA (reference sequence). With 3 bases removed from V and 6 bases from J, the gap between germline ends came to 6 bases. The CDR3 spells CSASRGNIQYF. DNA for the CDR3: TGCAGTGCTAGCCGGGGAAACATTCAGTACTTC.

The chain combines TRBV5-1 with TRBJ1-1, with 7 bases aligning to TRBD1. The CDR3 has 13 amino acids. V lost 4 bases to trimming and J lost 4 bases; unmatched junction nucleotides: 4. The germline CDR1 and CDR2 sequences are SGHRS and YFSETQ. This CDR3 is CASSIGGGTEAFF. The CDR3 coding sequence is TGCGCCAGCAGCATAGGGGGCGGCACTGAAGCTTTCTTT. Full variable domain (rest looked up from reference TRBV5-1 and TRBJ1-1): KAGVTQTPRYLIKTRGQQVTLSCSPISGHRSVSWYQQTPGQGLQFLFEYFSETQRNKGNFPGRFSGRQFSNSRSEMNVSTLELGDSALYLCASSIGGGTEAFFGQGTRLTVV.

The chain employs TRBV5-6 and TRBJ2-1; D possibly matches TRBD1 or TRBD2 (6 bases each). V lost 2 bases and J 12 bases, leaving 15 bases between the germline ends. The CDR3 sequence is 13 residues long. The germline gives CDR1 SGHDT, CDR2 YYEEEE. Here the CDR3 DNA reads TGTGCCAGCAGCTTTGGGGGGCCCCGGGCGCAGTTCTTC. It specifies CASSFGGPRAQFF.

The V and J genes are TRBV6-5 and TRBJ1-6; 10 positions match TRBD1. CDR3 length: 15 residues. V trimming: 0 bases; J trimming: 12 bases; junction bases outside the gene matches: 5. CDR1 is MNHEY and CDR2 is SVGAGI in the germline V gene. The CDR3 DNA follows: TGTGCCAGCAGTTACTCGGGGACAGGGGTTAGACCCCTCCACTTT. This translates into CASSYSGTGVRPLHF.

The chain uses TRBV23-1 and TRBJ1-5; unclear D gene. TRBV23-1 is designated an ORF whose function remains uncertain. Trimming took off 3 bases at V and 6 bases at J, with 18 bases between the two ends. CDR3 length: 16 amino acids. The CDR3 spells CASSQPFRSWSQPQHF. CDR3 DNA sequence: TGCGCCAGCAGTCAGCCATTTAGGTCGTGGAGTCAGCCCCAGCATTTT.

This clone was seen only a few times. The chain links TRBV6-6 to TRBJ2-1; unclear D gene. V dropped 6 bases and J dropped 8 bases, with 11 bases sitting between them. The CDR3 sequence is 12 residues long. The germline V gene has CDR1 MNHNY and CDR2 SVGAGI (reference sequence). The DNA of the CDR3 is TGTGCCAGCAGCCCAAGTATCTATGAGCAGTTCTTC. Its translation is CASSPSIYEQFF.

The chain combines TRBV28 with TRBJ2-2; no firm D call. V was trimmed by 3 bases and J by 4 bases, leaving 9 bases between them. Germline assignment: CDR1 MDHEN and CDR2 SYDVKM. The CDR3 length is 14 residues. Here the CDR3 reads CASSLTQRTGELFF. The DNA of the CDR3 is TGTGCCAGCAGTTTGACCCAACGCACCGGGGAGCTGTTTTTT.

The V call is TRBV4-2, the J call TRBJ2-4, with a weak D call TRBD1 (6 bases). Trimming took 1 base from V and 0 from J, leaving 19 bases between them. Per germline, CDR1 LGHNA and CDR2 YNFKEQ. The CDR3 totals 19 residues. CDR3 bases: TGTGCCAGCAGCCAAGCCGGCAGGGGATTGCCCCTAGCCAAAAACATTCAGTACTTC. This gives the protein CASSQAGRGLPLAKNIQYF.

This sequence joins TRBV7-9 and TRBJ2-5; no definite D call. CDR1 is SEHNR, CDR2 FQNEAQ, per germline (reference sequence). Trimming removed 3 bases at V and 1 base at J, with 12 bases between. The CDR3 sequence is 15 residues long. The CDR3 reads CASSFGPVGQETQYF. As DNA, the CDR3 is TGTGCCAGCAGCTTCGGGCCGGTAGGCCAAGAGACCCAGTACTTC. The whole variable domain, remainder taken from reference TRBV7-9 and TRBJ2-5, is DTGVSQNPRHKITKRGQNVTFRCDPISEHNRLYWYRQTLGQGPEFLTYFQNEAQLEKSRLLSDRFSAERPKGSFSTLEIQRTEQGDSAMYLCASSFGPVGQETQYFGPGTRLLVL.

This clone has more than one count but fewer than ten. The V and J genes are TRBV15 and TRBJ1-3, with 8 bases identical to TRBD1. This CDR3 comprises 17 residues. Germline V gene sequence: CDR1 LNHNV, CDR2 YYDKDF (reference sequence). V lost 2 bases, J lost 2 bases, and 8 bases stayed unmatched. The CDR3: CATSRPGQGSAGNTIYF. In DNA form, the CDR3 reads TGTGCCACCAGCAGACCCGGACAGGGATCAGCTGGAAACACCATATATTTT.

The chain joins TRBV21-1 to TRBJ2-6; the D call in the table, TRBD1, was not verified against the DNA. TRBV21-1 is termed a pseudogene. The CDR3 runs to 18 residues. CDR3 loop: CASSKSAGPSSGANVLTF. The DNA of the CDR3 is TGTGCCAGCAGCAAATCCGCAGGGCCCAGCTCTGGGGCCAACGTCCTGACTTTC.

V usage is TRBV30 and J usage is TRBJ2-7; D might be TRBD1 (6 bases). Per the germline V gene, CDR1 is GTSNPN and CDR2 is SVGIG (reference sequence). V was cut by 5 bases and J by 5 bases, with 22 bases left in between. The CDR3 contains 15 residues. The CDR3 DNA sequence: TGTGCCTGGGCACCCCCCCCAACAGGGTTCCACGAGCAGTACTTC. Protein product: CAWAPPPTGFHEQYF.

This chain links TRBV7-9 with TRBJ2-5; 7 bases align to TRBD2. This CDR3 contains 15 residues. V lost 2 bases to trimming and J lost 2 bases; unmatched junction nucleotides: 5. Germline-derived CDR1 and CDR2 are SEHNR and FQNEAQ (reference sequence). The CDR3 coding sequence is TGTGCCAGCAGCTTAAGGGCTAGCGGACAAGAGACCCAGTACTTC. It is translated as CASSLRASGQETQYF. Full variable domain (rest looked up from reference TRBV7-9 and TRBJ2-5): DTGVSQNPRHKITKRGQNVTFRCDPISEHNRLYWYRQTLGQGPEFLTYFQNEAQLEKSRLLSDRFSAERPKGSFSTLEIQRTEQGDSAMYLCASSLRASGQETQYFGPGTRLLVL.

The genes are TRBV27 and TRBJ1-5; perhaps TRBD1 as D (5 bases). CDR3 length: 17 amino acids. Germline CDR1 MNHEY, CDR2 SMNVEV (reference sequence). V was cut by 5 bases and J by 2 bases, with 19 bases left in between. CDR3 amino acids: CASSTRPQGGGNQPQHF. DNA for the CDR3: TGTGCCAGCAGTACCCGACCCCAGGGAGGAGGCAATCAGCCCCAGCATTTT.

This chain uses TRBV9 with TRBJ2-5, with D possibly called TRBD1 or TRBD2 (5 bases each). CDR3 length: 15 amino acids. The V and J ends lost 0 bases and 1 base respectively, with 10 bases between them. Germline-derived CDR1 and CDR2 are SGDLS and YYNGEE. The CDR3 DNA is TGTGCCAGCAGCGTAGCCATAGGGACCCAAGAGACCCAGTACTTC. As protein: CASSVAIGTQETQYF.

CDR3 sequence: CASSLGRGRTTTGELFF. The CDR3 nucleotides read TGTGCCAGCAGCTTAGGGAGGGGCCGTACCACCACCGGGGAGCTGTTTTTT. The chain couples TRBV11-2 to TRBJ2-2, with D perhaps matching TRBD2 (6 bases). This CDR3 region has 17 residues. V was pared by 1 base and J by 4 bases, with 16 bases between. Germline V gives CDR1 SGHAT, CDR2 FQNNGV. Full variable domain (missing parts from reference TRBV11-2 and TRBJ2-2): EAGVAQSPRYKIIEKRQSVAFWCNPISGHATLYWYQQILGQGPKLLIQFQNNGVVDDSQLPKDRFSAERLKGVDSTLKIQPAKLEDSAVYLCASSLGRGRTTTGELFFGEGSRLTVL.